The T cell receptor beta chain under discussion was sequenced for a study of cytomegalovirus exposure and HLA in healthy donors. General study results and limits: Fewer N-insertions than the roughly 650-donor mean were reportedly shown by an Asian-associated ancestry cluster in a later analysis. A missense variant in DCLRE1C was later tied to TCR beta V- and J-gene trimming.

Turning to this clone: Its antigen is not identified.

With 60 Vbeta and 13 Jbeta primers, the PCR was carried out. Repertoires were generated with immunoSEQ multiplex PCR, while TCRdb's copy carries only in-frame clones and drops some. This table has approximately 200,000 clones, 79% appearing once. Healthy donors of bone marrow made up the group. The CDR3 loop spans 19 amino acids. The germline V gene has CDR1 SGHNT and CDR2 YYREEE (reference sequence). Trimming at V came to 2 bases and at J to 0 bases, leaving 10 bases not matched to a gene. The clonotype originates from a girl aged 10-17 years in good health and CMV-seropositive. The sequenced sample was PBMCs. This chain connects TRBV5-4 to TRBJ2-1, with TRBD2 matching over 11 bases. CDR3 DNA: TGTGCCAGCAGCTTCCGCTTAGCGGGGGGGGCCTTCTCCTACAATGAGCAGTTCTTC. This codes for CASSFRLAGGAFSYNEQFF.